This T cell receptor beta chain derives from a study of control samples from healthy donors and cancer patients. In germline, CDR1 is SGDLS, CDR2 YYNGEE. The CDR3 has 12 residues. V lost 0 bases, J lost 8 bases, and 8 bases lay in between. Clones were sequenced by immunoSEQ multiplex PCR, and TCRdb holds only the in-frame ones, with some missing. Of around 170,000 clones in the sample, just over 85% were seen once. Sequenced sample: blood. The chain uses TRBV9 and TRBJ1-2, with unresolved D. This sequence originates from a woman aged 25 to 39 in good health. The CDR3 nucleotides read TGTGCCAGCAGCGTAGATAAGGAGGGCTACACCTTC. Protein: CASSVDKEGYTF.